This T cell receptor (beta chain) was retrieved from a study of response to subunit inactivated influenza vaccine. This clonotype occurred a few times. The ends were cut back, 0 bases at V and 5 bases at J, with 7 bases in the middle. The CDR3 extends over 13 amino acids. Per germline, CDR1 LGHNA and CDR2 YNFKEQ. TCRdb reprocessed the RT-PCR reads with MiXCR, giving one entry per CDR3 protein. The sample shows about 830,000 distinct CDR3 sequences, 18% of them seen only once. This TCR was sampled from a man in his fifties who received an inactivated influenza vaccine. V and J are TRBV4-2 and TRBJ1-1; tentative D call: TRBD1 (6 bases). Sequencing used PBMCs from blood, obtained 5 to 6 days after vaccination. The DNA of the CDR3 is TGTGCCAGCAGCCAAGAGAGGGGGACTGAAGCTTTCTTT. Translation: CASSQERGTEAFF.